This entry lists 25 T cell receptor beta chains sequenced from one sample in a study of blood T cells in healthy people across ages. Together with a sample-barcoded 5' primer, a J-beta primer mix was included in a second PCR lasting roughly 6 to 12 cycles. From the 5' RACE reads, TCRdb called clonotypes with MiXCR, one entry per CDR3 protein. The table includes more than 650,000 distinct CDR3 sequences, 22% detected once. The sequenced material came from blood. These receptors all come from a man between 65 and 85 years old in good health.

This chain links TRBV7-7 with TRBJ2-4; maybe TRBD1 (5 bases). The germline V gene has CDR1 SSHAT and CDR2 FNYEAQ (reference sequence). The CDR3 length is 15 residues. V was trimmed by 5 bases and J by 9 bases, leaving 20 bases between them. CDR3 nucleotide sequence: TGTGCCAGCAGCGTCCGACAGCGCGTGGGTGGCATTCAGTACTTC. Amino acids: CASSVRQRVGGIQYF.

This clonotype has at least ten counts. In nucleotides, the CDR3 is TGCGCCAGCAGCCAAATTGTCCCCAAAGGGCCCCAACGTAACGAGCAGTACTTC. This codes for CASSQIVPKGPQRNEQYF. The V and J genes are TRBV4-1 and TRBJ2-5; D gene uncertain. The better agreement between TRBJ2-7 and the DNA end casts doubt on the J call. The germline V gene has CDR1 MGHRA and CDR2 YSYEKL. The CDR3 consists of 18 residues.

This rearrangement joins TRBV30 to TRBJ2-3; the D gene is possibly TRBD2 (5 bases). The V gene lost 2 bases and the J gene lost 6 bases, with 6 bases spanning the gap. CDR1 is GTSNPN, CDR2 SVGIG, per germline (reference sequence). This CDR3 is built from 11 residues. CDR3 in amino acids: CAWSSGDTQYF. CDR3 in DNA: TGTGCCTGGAGTTCGGGGGATACGCAGTATTTT. Drawing the rest from reference TRBV30 and TRBJ2-3, the complete variable domain is SQTIHQWPATLVQPVGSPLSLECTVEGTSNPNLYWYRQAAGRGLQLLFYSVGIGQISSEVPQNLSASRPQDRQFILSSKKLLLSDSGFYLCAWSSGDTQYFGPGTRLTVL.

This chain connects TRBV5-1 to TRBJ2-3; 8 bases line up with TRBD1. Trimming took 3 bases from V and 6 from J; bases not matched to a gene: 9. Germline V gene lookup returns CDR1 SGHRS and CDR2 YFSETQ. The CDR3 extends over 15 amino acids. CDR3 DNA: TGCGCCAGCAGCTGGGGAGGACAGGGTTTGGATACGCAGTATTTT. It specifies CASSWGGQGLDTQYF.

This clonotype was recorded at least ten times. The chain couples TRBV20-1 to TRBJ1-2; maybe TRBD1 (5 bases). Germline values: CDR1 DFQATT, CDR2 SNEGSKA (reference sequence). V shed 3 bases and J shed 8 bases, with 16 bases lying between them. The CDR3 has 13 amino acids. Here the CDR3 reads CSASRQGLGGYTF. The CDR3 DNA follows: TGCAGTGCTAGTCGGCAGGGCTTGGGGGGCTACACCTTC.

This clonotype was seen only a few times. The conserved phenylalanine or tryptophan normally closing the CDR3 is absent here, so this likely arose from a read error. The chain employs TRBV9 and TRBJ2-3, with D possibly being TRBD1 or TRBD2 (5 bases each). Germline V lookup: CDR1 SGDLS, CDR2 YYNGEE. V was pared by 0 bases and J by 2 bases, with 10 bases between. This CDR3 has 15 amino acids. The CDR3 is CASSVEGRTTDTQYL. The CDR3 nucleotides are TGTGCCAGCAGCGTAGAGGGACGGACCACAGATACGCAGTATCTT.

This clonotype was detected a few times. J is TRBJ2-1 and V is TRBV12-3 or TRBV12-4; D is unclear. The ends were cut back, 2 bases at V and 8 bases at J, with 13 bases in the middle. The CDR3 contains 14 residues. The CDR3, as DNA: TGTGCCAGCAGTTTATGGTGGGGTCGGGATGAGCAGTTCTTC. Translation gives CASSLWWGRDEQFF.

This sequence joins TRBV3-1 and TRBJ2-7; D might be TRBD1 (6 bases). CDR3 size: 14 residues. Germline lookup yields CDR1 LGHDT and CDR2 YNNKEL (reference sequence). The germline V and J ends were trimmed by 0 bases and 4 bases, with 10 bases remaining between them. The CDR3: CASSQERGIYEQYF. For the CDR3, the DNA is TGTGCCAGCAGCCAAGAAAGGGGGATATACGAGCAGTACTTC.

The rearrangement links TRBV10-3 to TRBJ1-2; 7 nucleotides match TRBD1. V shed 4 bases and J 8 bases; nucleotides not matched to a gene: 10. The CDR3 totals 14 residues. The germline V gene encodes CDR1 ENHRY and CDR2 SYGVKD. The CDR3 DNA sequence: TGTGCCATCAGTGGACAGGGAGGTATTAAAGGCTACACCTTC. Translated, it gives CAISGQGGIKGYTF.

The chain links TRBV7-9 to TRBJ2-5, with 9 positions matching TRBD2. The CDR3 totals 14 residues. J gave up 4 bases and V 5 bases, and 5 bases lay outside the gene matches. Germline CDR1 is SEHNR and CDR2 is FQNEAQ (reference sequence). The CDR3 region is CASSRNSGRETQYF. CDR3 in DNA: TGTGCCAGCAGCCGCAATAGCGGGAGAGAGACCCAGTACTTC.

The chain employs TRBV10-3 and TRBJ2-3, with D maybe TRBD2 (6 bases). With 4 bases removed from V and 5 bases from J, the gap between germline ends came to 10 bases. Germline assignment: CDR1 ENHRY and CDR2 SYGVKD. There are 13 residues in the CDR3. The CDR3 sequence: CAISGSSVDTQYF. CDR3 sequence (DNA): TGTGCCATCAGTGGGTCTAGCGTAGATACGCAGTATTTT.

On this clonotype itself: A much bigger clone sits one base away, suggesting this may be a read error. V is TRBV5-1 and J is TRBJ2-1; 11 bases agree with TRBD2. CDR3 length: 15 amino acids. Per the germline V gene, CDR1 is SGHRS and CDR2 is YFSETQ. CDR3 protein: CPSSFLAGGYNEQFF. The CDR3, as DNA: TGCCCCAGCAGCTTTCTAGCGGGGGGTTACAATGAGCAGTTCTTC.

The chain's CDR3 is CASSSPLAEATDTQYF. The CDR3 nucleotides are TGTGCCAGCAGTTCCCCTTTAGCTGAAGCCACAGATACGCAGTATTTT. The chain carries TRBV27 and TRBJ2-3; D remains ambiguous. V was cut by 4 bases and J by 2 bases, with 16 bases left in between. The length of the CDR3 is 16 residues. From germline, CDR1 is MNHEY and CDR2 SMNVEV (reference sequence).

The chain couples TRBV4-2 to TRBJ2-3, with 7 bases matching TRBD1. V shed 2 bases and J 2 bases; nucleotides not matched to a gene: 4. The germline V gene has CDR1 LGHNA and CDR2 YNFKEQ. This CDR3 region has 15 residues. The CDR3 coding sequence is TGTGCCAGCAGCCAACGACAGGGAAACACAGATACGCAGTATTTT. It encodes CASSQRQGNTDTQYF.

With regard to this clonotype: Given the absence of the conserved phenylalanine or tryptophan at the CDR3 end, a read error is likely. This chain connects TRBV12-3 or TRBV12-4 to TRBJ2-5; a possible D gene is TRBD2 (5 bases). The germline V and J ends were trimmed by 8 bases and 11 bases, with 27 bases remaining between them. The CDR3 consists of 15 residues. The CDR3 here is CASALSLGGSEEQYL. In nucleotides, the CDR3 is TGTGCCAGCGCCCTTTCACTAGGCGGGTCCGAGGAGCAGTACCTC.

The chain is built from TRBV6-5 and TRBJ1-1; 9 bases match TRBD1. This CDR3 has 15 residues. Germline trimming cut 8 bases from V and 4 bases from J; bases unmatched to any gene: 11. The germline V gene encodes CDR1 MNHEY and CDR2 SVGAGI. The CDR3 loop reads CASGTGQGRGTEAFF. CDR3 coding DNA: TGTGCCAGCGGAACGGGACAGGGACGGGGCACTGAAGCTTTCTTT.

This chain joins TRBV7-9 and TRBJ1-3; the D is unclear. The V gene lost 5 bases and the J gene lost 0 bases, with 14 bases spanning the gap. This CDR3 region has 16 residues. Looked up from germline, CDR1 is SEHNR and CDR2 is FQNEAQ (reference sequence). As DNA, the CDR3 is TGTGCCAGCAGCCAATCCCTATACGTCTCTGGAAACACCATATATTTT. Amino acids: CASSQSLYVSGNTIYF.

J is TRBJ2-2 and V is TRBV5-1; 8 nucleotides line up with TRBD1. The V segment lost 0 bases and the J segment 0 bases; nucleotides outside the gene matches: 4. The CDR3 runs 17 residues. Germline V gene sequence: CDR1 SGHRS, CDR2 YFSETQ. Written as DNA, the CDR3 is TGCGCCAGCAGCTTGGCTTCGGGACAGGCGAACACCGGGGAGCTGTTTTTT. Translated: CASSLASGQANTGELFF.

This clonotype has more than one count but fewer than ten. The V gene is TRBV6-1, the J gene TRBJ2-1, with 8 bases that match TRBD1. The V segment lost 8 bases and the J segment 7 bases; nucleotides outside the gene matches: 10. Germline loops: CDR1 MNHNS, CDR2 SASEGT. This CDR3 comprises 14 residues. CDR3 in DNA: TGTGCCAGCGCCTACGGCACAGGGGGGAATGAGCAGTTCTTC. Its translation: CASAYGTGGNEQFF.

This chain links TRBV5-1 with TRBJ2-3, with TRBD2 matching 8 bases. The V and J ends lost 9 bases and 4 bases, in that order; junction bases with no gene match: 7. CDR1 is SGHRS, CDR2 YFSETQ, per germline. This CDR3 is 13 amino acids long. The CDR3: CATREDQPDTQYF. The CDR3 coding sequence is TGCGCCACGCGGGAGGACCAGCCAGATACGCAGTATTTT.

This clonotype has only a few counts. This sequence joins TRBV20-1 and TRBJ1-1; tentatively, D is TRBD1 (6 bases). The CDR3 runs 14 residues. Germline V gives CDR1 DFQATT, CDR2 SNEGSKA (reference sequence). The V end was cut by 6 bases, the J end by 1 base, with 15 bases between. CDR3 loop: CSAVRPQGNTEAFF. The CDR3 DNA follows: TGCAGTGCCGTAAGGCCACAGGGGAACACTGAAGCTTTCTTT.

The genes are TRBV20-1 and TRBJ2-5, with D perhaps matching TRBD1 (5 bases). Trimming took off 7 bases at V and 4 bases at J, with 10 bases between the two ends. The germline V gene has CDR1 DFQATT and CDR2 SNEGSKA (reference sequence). This CDR3 is 11 amino acids long. The CDR3 DNA follows: TGCAGTGGGGGCCCTGGAGAGACCCAGTACTTC. This encodes CSGGPGETQYF.

The chain recombines TRBV7-8 with TRBJ1-5, with unresolved D. Trimming took off 5 bases at V and 3 bases at J, with 14 bases between the two ends. Per the germline V gene, CDR1 is SGHVS and CDR2 is FQNEAQ. The CDR3 consists of 15 residues. The CDR3 region is CASSQGWEVNQPQHF. CDR3 DNA: TGTGCCAGCAGCCAAGGCTGGGAAGTCAATCAGCCCCAGCATTTT. Complete variable domain (other parts from reference TRBV7-8 and TRBJ1-5): GAGVSQSPRYKVAKRGQDVALRCDPISGHVSLFWYQQALGQGPEFLTYFQNEAQLDKSGLPSDRFFAERPEGSVSTLKIQRTQQEDSAVYLCASSQGWEVNQPQHFGDGTRLSIL.

The chain employs TRBV12-3 or TRBV12-4 and TRBJ2-4; 7 positions match TRBD1. The CDR3 loop spans 12 amino acids. Trimming at V came to 3 bases and at J to 12 bases, leaving 5 bases not matched to a gene. CDR3 amino acids: CASSLGPGGQYF. CDR3 nucleotide sequence: TGTGCCAGCAGTTTGGGGCCAGGGGGTCAGTACTTC.

The chain uses TRBV6-1 and TRBJ1-2; tentative D call: TRBD1 (6 bases). The CDR3 runs to 14 residues. Germline lookup yields CDR1 MNHNS and CDR2 SASEGT. Trimming cost V 4 bases and J 2 bases, with 11 bases left between them. CDR3 bases: TGTGCCAGCAGTGCATCAGGGGTGAACTATGGCTACACCTTC. Protein product: CASSASGVNYGYTF.